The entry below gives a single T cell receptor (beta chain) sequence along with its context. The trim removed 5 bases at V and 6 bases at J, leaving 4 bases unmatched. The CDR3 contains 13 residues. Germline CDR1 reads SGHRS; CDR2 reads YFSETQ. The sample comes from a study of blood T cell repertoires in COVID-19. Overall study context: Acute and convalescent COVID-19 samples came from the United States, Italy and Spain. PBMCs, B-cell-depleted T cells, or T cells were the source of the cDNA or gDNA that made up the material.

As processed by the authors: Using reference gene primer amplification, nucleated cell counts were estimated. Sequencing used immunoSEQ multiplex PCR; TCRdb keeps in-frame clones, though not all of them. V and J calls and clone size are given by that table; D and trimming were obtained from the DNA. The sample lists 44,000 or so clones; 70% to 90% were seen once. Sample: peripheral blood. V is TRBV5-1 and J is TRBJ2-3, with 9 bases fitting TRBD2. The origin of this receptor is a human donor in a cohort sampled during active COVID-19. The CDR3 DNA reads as TGCGCCAGCAGTAGCGGGGGATTGGATACGCAGTATTTT. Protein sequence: CASSSGGLDTQYF.